This T cell receptor (beta chain) is from a study of shared clonotypes between healthy human individuals. Study overall: Three CD4 naive, three CD4 memory, two CD8 naive and one CD8 memory plate were used per donor.

Terminally differentiated effector memory CD45RA+ cells were excluded by CCR7 positive selection of CD45RO-negative cells. The donor cohort consisted entirely of Caucasian adults residing in Nashville, Tennessee. V lost 9 bases and J 6 bases, leaving 15 bases between the germline ends. Germline loops: CDR1 ENHRY, CDR2 SYGVKD. This CDR3 has 12 amino acids. The authors distributed each subset's genomic DNA evenly over several immunoSEQ plates. Only in-frame clones appear in the TCRdb table, and some are missing; sequencing was by immunoSEQ multiplex PCR. The sample includes about 2,100,000 clones, under 95% of them seen just once.

This sequence was found in a man aged 18 to 35 in good health. Some clones in this sample may be carry-over from other donors' samples. The chain carries TRBV10-3 and TRBJ2-7, with D maybe TRBD2 (5 bases). Sequenced: naive CD8+ T cells from PBMCs. In DNA, the CDR3 is TGTGCCATTTCCGGCGGGCCCGCCGAGCAGTACTTC. This encodes CAISGGPAEQYF.